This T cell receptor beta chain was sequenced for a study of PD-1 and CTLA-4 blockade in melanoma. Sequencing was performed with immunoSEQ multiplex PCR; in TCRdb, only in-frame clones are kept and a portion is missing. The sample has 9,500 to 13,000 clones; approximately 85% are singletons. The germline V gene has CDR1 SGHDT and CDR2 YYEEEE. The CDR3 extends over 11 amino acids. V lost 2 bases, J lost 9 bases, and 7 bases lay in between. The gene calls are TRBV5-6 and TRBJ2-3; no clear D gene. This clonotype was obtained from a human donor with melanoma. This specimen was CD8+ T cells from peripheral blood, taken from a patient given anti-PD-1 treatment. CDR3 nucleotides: TGTGCCAGCAGCTTTGAAGGAACGCAGTATTTT. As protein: CASSFEGTQYF.